The subject of this entry is one T cell receptor (beta chain). Its target is unknown. One junction end does not reproduce the germline sequence, and a read error may be involved. The template was RNA from unsorted bulk tissue. The normal lung tissue was taken more than 3 cm from the tumor edge. This sample was included in a study of tumor and adjacent non-tumor tissue in lung cancer. The CDR3 runs to 15 residues. Germline V lookup: CDR1 LGHNA, CDR2 YSLEER. Three rounds of nested PCR, following a modified ARM-PCR protocol, produced the TCRbeta library. TCRdb re-analysed the multiplex PCR reads in MiXCR, keeping a single row per CDR3 protein. The data show roughly 49,000 distinct CDR3 sequences, about 70% seen once. General study points: In normal lung, the top 100 clones were significantly more dominant than in tumor.

The chain has TRBV4-3 and TRBJ2-1; no definite D call. The sequenced material came from distant non-tumor lung tissue. The TCR originated in a woman aged 60-75 years with non-small cell lung cancer. The CDR3, as DNA: TGCGCCTGCAGCCCTCGATTGAGCTCCTACAATGGGCAGTTCTTC. Amino acid sequence: CACSPRLSSYNGQFF.